A single sample is the source of the 25 T cell receptor beta chains below, sequenced in a study of cytomegalovirus exposure and HLA in healthy donors. This PCR relied on a set of 60 Vbeta primers and 13 Jbeta primers. Produced via immunoSEQ multiplex PCR; TCRdb's table is partial and in-frame only. The sample lists some 130,000 clones; roughly two thirds were seen once. The source material was PBMCs. Receptor source: a man in his thirties or forties in good health and CMV-seropositive.

This chain uses TRBV4-2 with TRBJ2-7; D is undetermined. The CDR3 runs 14 residues. The V end was cut by 4 bases, the J end by 5 bases, with 15 bases between. The germline gives CDR1 LGHNA, CDR2 YNFKEQ. CDR3 in amino acids: CASSPGSRNHEQYF. Here the CDR3 DNA reads TGTGCCAGCAGCCCCGGGTCTCGAAATCACGAGCAGTACTTC.

The chain has TRBV6-1 and TRBJ2-5, with 10 nucleotides matching TRBD2. CDR3 length: 15 residues. Germline-derived CDR1 and CDR2 are MNHNS and SASEGT. V shed 7 bases and J 3 bases; nucleotides not matched to a gene: 8. The CDR3 DNA sequence: TGTGCCAGCACTGGAGCGGGAGGGCTAAAAGAGACCCAGTACTTC. Encoded protein: CASTGAGGLKETQYF.

This chain joins TRBV19 and TRBJ2-2; D might be TRBD2 (5 bases). Trimming left V 5 bases short and J 4 bases short, with 11 bases between. Germline values: CDR1 LNHDA, CDR2 SQIVND (reference sequence). The CDR3 runs 14 residues. The CDR3 DNA reads TGTGCCAGTAGTTTTGGCGGGCCCACCGGGGAGCTGTTTTTT. Its translation: CASSFGGPTGELFF. Full variable domain (rest looked up from reference TRBV19 and TRBJ2-2): DGGITQSPKYLFRKEGQNVTLSCEQNLNHDAMYWYRQDPGQGLRLIYYSQIVNDFQKGDIAEGYSVSREKKESFPLTVTSAQKNPTAFYLCASSFGGPTGELFFGEGSRLTVL.

V gene TRBV7-9 combines with J gene TRBJ2-1, with 9 bases identical to TRBD2. Germline CDR1 and CDR2: SEHNR and FQNEAQ (reference sequence). The V and J ends lost 7 bases and 7 bases, in that order; junction bases with no gene match: 11. This CDR3 is 15 amino acids long. The CDR3 sequence is CASIQQGLALNEQFF. The CDR3 region has the DNA TGTGCCAGCATCCAACAGGGACTAGCATTGAATGAGCAGTTCTTC.

This chain uses TRBV5-1 with TRBJ2-7; tentatively, D is TRBD1 (5 bases). CDR1 is SGHRS, CDR2 YFSETQ, per germline. The length of the CDR3 is 16 residues. V was pared by 4 bases and J by 0 bases, with 17 bases between. Here the CDR3 DNA reads TGCGCCAGCAGCGCCCCCGGACACTCTGGCTCCTACGAGCAGTACTTC. Protein product: CASSAPGHSGSYEQYF.

This chain uses TRBV11-3 with TRBJ1-1; D remains ambiguous. The V gene's germline CDR1 is SGHNT and CDR2 YENEEA. Trimming took off 3 bases at V and 1 base at J, with 6 bases between the two ends. There are 13 residues in the CDR3. The CDR3 DNA follows: TGTGCCAGCAGCTTTCAGAAGAACACTGAAGCTTTCTTT. It codes for CASSFQKNTEAFF.

A few counts support this clone. The J gene is TRBJ2-1, the V gene TRBV4-1, with D tentatively TRBD1 (6 bases). Germline V gene lookup returns CDR1 MGHRA and CDR2 YSYEKL. The CDR3 is 15 amino acids. V was shortened by 1 base and J by 6 bases, with 13 bases between the two germline ends. CDR3 protein: CASSQAGVVSNEQFF. Written as DNA, the CDR3 is TGCGCCAGCAGCCAAGCAGGGGTGGTAAGCAATGAGCAGTTCTTC.

This clone was observed once. V gene TRBV7-2 combines with J gene TRBJ2-5, with TRBD2 identical over 9 bases. The V and J ends lost 1 base and 1 base, in that order; junction bases with no gene match: 4. This CDR3 contains 16 residues. Germline loops: CDR1 SGHTA, CDR2 FQGNSA. The CDR3 sequence is CASSLGLAGSQETQYF. CDR3 nucleotide sequence: TGTGCCAGCAGCTTAGGGCTAGCGGGATCCCAAGAGACCCAGTACTTC. The variable domain in full, completed from reference TRBV7-2 and TRBJ2-5, reads GAGVSQSPSNKVTEKGKDVELRCDPISGHTALYWYRQSLGQGLEFLIYFQGNSAPDKSGLPSDRFSAERTGGSVSTLTIQRTQQEDSAVYLCASSLGLAGSQETQYFGPGTRLLVL.

V is TRBV29-1 and J is TRBJ2-3; 7 bases match TRBD1. Germline CDR1 and CDR2: SQVTM and ANQGSEA. There are 14 residues in the CDR3. The trim removed 7 bases at V and 0 bases at J, leaving 7 bases unmatched. CDR3 DNA sequence: TGCAGCGCCCGGGACAGAGTTAGCACAGATACGCAGTATTTT. As protein: CSARDRVSTDTQYF.

This clone came up a few times. The chain employs TRBV5-3 and TRBJ2-5, with 8 bases matching TRBD1. TRBV5-3 is noted as an ORF with a role that remains uncertain. The CDR3 is made up of 14 amino acids. V was pared by 7 bases and J by 5 bases, with 10 bases of the junction left unmatched. CDR3 coding DNA: TGTGCCAGAGGTGGACAGGGATCGACGGAGACCCAGTACTTC. This codes for CARGGQGSTETQYF.

The rearrangement links TRBV19 to TRBJ1-5, with TRBD1 matching over 7 bases. The V and J ends lost 6 bases and 3 bases, in that order; junction bases with no gene match: 8. Germline lookup yields CDR1 LNHDA and CDR2 SQIVND (reference sequence). The CDR3 has 15 amino acids. The CDR3 region is CASRVWGQFNQPQHF. In nucleotides, the CDR3 is TGTGCCAGTAGAGTATGGGGACAGTTCAATCAGCCCCAGCATTTT.

The chain joins TRBV14 to TRBJ1-2; no definite D call. The CDR3 contains 14 residues. The V gene's germline CDR1 is SGHDN and CDR2 FVKESK. V was pared by 3 bases and J by 8 bases, with 16 bases between. CDR3 in DNA: TGTGCCAGCAGCCACGTTAGTTGGATGCGGGGCTACACCTTC. This sequence encodes CASSHVSWMRGYTF.

The genes are TRBV4-1 and TRBJ2-7; 10 bases align to TRBD2. CDR1 MGHRA and CDR2 YSYEKL come from the germline V gene. The CDR3 is made up of 16 amino acids. With 2 bases clipped from V and 3 bases from J, the junction kept 7 bases outside the gene matches. CDR3 region: CASSQPLAGKNYEQYF. The DNA of the CDR3 is TGCGCCAGCAGCCAACCACTAGCGGGGAAAAACTACGAGCAGTACTTC.

V is TRBV19 and J is TRBJ1-1; D ambiguous. V was cut by 3 bases and J by 2 bases, with 10 bases left in between. The V gene's germline CDR1 is LNHDA and CDR2 SQIVND (reference sequence). The CDR3 spans 14 residues. DNA for the CDR3: TGTGCCAGTAGTATCATATCCACTAACACTGAAGCTTTCTTT. Its protein product is CASSIISTNTEAFF.

The chain links TRBV15 to TRBJ1-2; tentatively, D is TRBD1 (5 bases). Between the trimmed V and J ends, which lost 3 bases and 1 base, there was a span of 18 bases. CDR1 and CDR2 (germline): LNHNV, YYDKDF (reference sequence). This CDR3 contains 17 residues. The CDR3 nucleotides read TGTGCCACCAGCAGGCCCCGGCAGGGTCAAATTAACTATGGCTACACCTTC. Amino acid sequence: CATSRPRQGQINYGYTF.

V is TRBV6-6 and J is TRBJ1-3, with a tentative D call TRBD1 (5 bases). CDR1 is MNHNY, CDR2 SVGAGI, per germline (reference sequence). The CDR3 sequence is 14 residues long. V was cut by 6 bases and J by 2 bases, with 11 bases left in between. The CDR3 protein is CASRLTEAGNTIYF. In DNA, the CDR3 is TGTGCCAGCAGACTGACAGAAGCTGGAAACACCATATATTTT.

The V and J genes are TRBV18 and TRBJ2-5; D might be TRBD1 (7 bases). V was cut by 6 bases and J by 5 bases, with 16 bases left in between. The CDR3 extends over 14 amino acids. Germline loops: CDR1 KGHSH, CDR2 LQKENI. DNA for the CDR3: TGTGCCAGCTCCGGTTCAGGGGGGAGTGAGACCCAGTACTTC. Its protein product is CASSGSGGSETQYF.

The chain combines TRBV7-2 with TRBJ1-2, with TRBD1 matching over 7 bases. Trimming cost V 5 bases and J 4 bases; bases outside gene matches: 1. Looked up from germline, CDR1 is SGHTA and CDR2 is FQGNSA. CDR3 length equals 12 residues. CDR3 sequence: CASSRTGYGYTF. The CDR3 nucleotides read TGTGCCAGCAGCCGGACAGGCTATGGCTACACCTTC.

The V gene is TRBV4-1, the J gene TRBJ2-1, with 13 bases fitting TRBD2. Trimming at V came to 2 bases and at J to 6 bases, leaving 10 bases not matched to a gene. CDR3 length equals 18 residues. Germline V gene data show CDR1 as MGHRA and CDR2 as YSYEKL. The CDR3 region has the DNA TGCGCCAGCAGCCAAAATGGAATACTAGCGGGAGGGGCCAATGAGCAGTTCTTC. Protein sequence: CASSQNGILAGGANEQFF.

This clone showed up just once. The chain uses TRBV18 and TRBJ2-2, with TRBD1 as a possible D gene (5 bases). The CDR3 consists of 14 residues. V lost 3 bases and J lost 3, with 8 bases in between. The germline V gene encodes CDR1 KGHSH and CDR2 LQKENI. CDR3 region: CASSPTGHTGELFF. The CDR3, as DNA: TGTGCCAGCTCACCCACAGGTCACACCGGGGAGCTGTTTTTT.

The chain combines TRBV5-5 with TRBJ2-1; no firm D call. Trimming pared 0 bases from V and 9 bases from J, leaving 7 bases between. The CDR3 covers 12 residues. Germline V gene data show CDR1 as SGHKS and CDR2 as YYEKEE (reference sequence). CDR3 amino acids: CASSLGIGEQFF. The CDR3 DNA reads TGTGCCAGCAGCTTGGGAATCGGTGAGCAGTTCTTC. The full variable domain, completed using reference TRBV5-5 and TRBJ2-1, is DAGVTQSPTHLIKTRGQQVTLRCSPISGHKSVSWYQQVLGQGPQFIFQYYEKEERGRGNFPDRFSARQFPNYSSELNVNALLLGDSALYLCASSLGIGEQFFGPGTRLTVL.

The chain has TRBV5-4 and TRBJ2-7; maybe TRBD1 (5 bases). The CDR3 is made up of 15 amino acids. V was trimmed by 3 bases and J by 11 bases, leaving 24 bases between them. Looked up from germline, CDR1 is SGHNT and CDR2 is YYREEE (reference sequence). The CDR3 region is CASSSPTGPVGQEYF. In DNA form, the CDR3 reads TGTGCCAGCAGCTCGCCAACCGGACCGGTGGGGCAGGAGTACTTC.

The rearrangement uses TRBV11-2 and TRBJ2-1; 7 bases agree with TRBD2. V shed 5 bases, J shed 4 bases, and the junction held 11 bases outside the gene matches. The CDR3 contains 16 residues. Germline CDR1 SGHAT, CDR2 FQNNGV. The CDR3 nucleotides read TGTGCCAGCAGCCCGAGTCACAGCGGGGTATACAATGAGCAGTTCTTC. Translating gives CASSPSHSGVYNEQFF.

This clone was observed a single time. V and J are TRBV6-6 and TRBJ2-5; the match to TRBD2 covers 13 bases. The J call is in doubt because the DNA end fits TRBJ2-7 better. This CDR3 is 15 amino acids long. Per the germline V gene, CDR1 is MNHNY and CDR2 is SVGAGI (reference sequence). CDR3 residues: CASALAGGPFDEQYF. CDR3 nucleotide sequence: TGTGCCAGCGCACTAGCGGGAGGGCCTTTCGACGAGCAGTACTTC.

The chain is built from TRBV27 and TRBJ2-5; TRBD2 matches 7 bases. The J call could be wrong; TRBJ2-7 is a better fit for the DNA end. The germline V gene has CDR1 MNHEY and CDR2 SMNVEV (reference sequence). This CDR3 spans 15 amino acids. This CDR3 reads CASSPTGGSSYEQYF. The CDR3 DNA sequence: TGTGCCAGCAGCCCCACGGGGGGAAGCTCCTACGAGCAGTACTTC.